Presented here are 28 T cell receptor beta chains from one specimen sequenced in a study of PD-1 blockade in classical Hodgkin lymphoma. As for time point: cycle 4 day 1 (C4D1), after less than seven weeks of nivolumab. No patient escaped relapse after autologous stem cell transplantation, and brentuximab vedotin exposure varied. Using immunoSEQ multiplex PCR, the repertoire was profiled, and TCRdb retains in-frame clones only, with some absent. This sample carries around 90,000 clones, 78% of them seen once, and the ten largest clones take about 9.4%. Material: peripheral blood mononuclear cells (PBMCs), obtained before the fourth cycle of nivolumab. The source of these receptors is a human donor with classical Hodgkin lymphoma.

V usage is TRBV27 and J usage is TRBJ2-7; 7 bases align to TRBD1. Germline trimming cut 0 bases from V and 0 bases from J; bases unmatched to any gene: 8. CDR3 length equals 17 residues. In germline, CDR1 is MNHEY, CDR2 SMNVEV (reference sequence). The CDR3 region is CASSLSSRGTVSYEQYF. CDR3 coding DNA: TGTGCCAGCAGTTTATCGTCACGAGGGACAGTCTCCTACGAGCAGTACTTC.

The genes are TRBV7-2 and TRBJ1-2, with TRBD1 matching over 7 bases. The CDR3 spans 15 residues. The junction had 6 bases not matched to a gene; V was cut back by 1 base and J by 4 bases. In germline, CDR1 is SGHTA, CDR2 FQGNSA. The CDR3 is CASSLEVGGGYGYTF. CDR3 coding DNA: TGTGCCAGCAGCTTAGAGGTAGGGGGCGGCTATGGCTACACCTTC.

This chain connects TRBV19 to TRBJ2-5, with TRBD1 matching 9 bases. The V and J ends lost 6 bases and 4 bases, in that order; junction bases with no gene match: 3. The CDR3 length is 13 residues. Per the germline V gene, CDR1 is LNHDA and CDR2 is SQIVND (reference sequence). The CDR3 here is CASRRTGVETQYF. DNA of the CDR3: TGTGCCAGTAGGAGGACAGGGGTAGAGACCCAGTACTTC. Variable domain in full (rest from reference TRBV19 and TRBJ2-5): DGGITQSPKYLFRKEGQNVTLSCEQNLNHDAMYWYRQDPGQGLRLIYYSQIVNDFQKGDIAEGYSVSREKKESFPLTVTSAQKNPTAFYLCASRRTGVETQYFGPGTRLLVL.

J is TRBJ2-1 and V is TRBV4-1, with D tentatively TRBD1 or TRBD2 (5 bases each). The CDR3 has 14 residues. Germline V gene lookup returns CDR1 MGHRA and CDR2 YSYEKL. V gave up 2 bases and J gave up 5 bases, with 10 bases separating them. CDR3 protein: CASSQWDGNNEQFF. In DNA form, the CDR3 reads TGCGCCAGCAGCCAATGGGACGGTAACAATGAGCAGTTCTTC.

The chain uses TRBV9 and TRBJ2-5; 10 bases agree with TRBD1. The J segment lost 3 bases and the V segment lost 0 bases, leaving 2 bases of the junction unmatched. From germline, CDR1 is SGDLS and CDR2 YYNGEE. The CDR3 contains 15 residues. CDR3 DNA sequence: TGTGCCAGCAGCGTAGTAGGGACAGGGGAAGAGACCCAGTACTTC. Its protein product is CASSVVGTGEETQYF.

The chain links TRBV5-4 to TRBJ2-5; TRBD1 aligns across 8 bases. This CDR3 has 14 residues. Germline-derived CDR1 and CDR2 are SGHNT and YYREEE (reference sequence). V was pared by 4 bases and J by 4 bases, with 6 bases of the junction left unmatched. The CDR3 DNA reads TGTGCCAGCAGCCAAAAGACAGGGGTAGAGACCCAGTACTTC. Encoded protein: CASSQKTGVETQYF.

V and J are TRBV2 and TRBJ1-2, with TRBD1 matching 9 bases. Germline assignment: CDR1 SNHLY and CDR2 FYNNEI. CDR3 length equals 13 residues. V trimming: 8 bases; J trimming: 7 bases; junction bases outside the gene matches: 8. The CDR3 protein is CASGDRVPAGYTF. The CDR3 coding sequence is TGTGCCAGCGGGGACAGGGTCCCAGCTGGCTACACCTTC.

The J gene is TRBJ2-7, the V gene TRBV6-1; 13 nucleotides line up with TRBD2. The CDR3 totals 19 residues. V gave up 1 base and J gave up 11 bases; unmatched junction bases: 20. In germline, CDR1 is MNHNS, CDR2 SASEGT. The CDR3 is CASSEVWTSGRNWTPFEYF. The CDR3, as DNA: TGTGCCAGCAGTGAAGTGTGGACTAGCGGGAGAAATTGGACCCCGTTTGAGTACTTC.

This chain uses TRBV7-6 with TRBJ2-5; D is possibly TRBD2 (6 bases). Germline V gives CDR1 SGHVS, CDR2 FNYEAQ. The CDR3 is 15 amino acids. V lost 4 bases, J lost 7 bases, and 19 bases lay in between. CDR3 sequence: CASSSISGGFGTQYF. The CDR3 DNA follows: TGTGCCAGCAGCTCGATCTCTGGGGGGTTTGGGACCCAGTACTTC.

V and J are TRBV28 and TRBJ1-5; tentative D call: TRBD1 (5 bases). This CDR3 comprises 16 residues. CDR1 and CDR2 (germline): MDHEN, SYDVKM. V was trimmed by 6 bases and J by 3 bases, leaving 18 bases between them. The CDR3 DNA reads TGTGCCAGCAGCCCCTCCGGCAGGGCCCTCAATCAGCCCCAGCATTTT. This encodes CASSPSGRALNQPQHF.

The V and J genes are TRBV28 and TRBJ1-1; D unresolved. Germline V CDR1 and CDR2: MDHEN, SYDVKM. Trimming shortened V by 7 bases and J by 4 bases, and 19 bases separated the two germline ends. The CDR3 runs 15 residues. The CDR3: CASTLPVGSVTEAFF. For the CDR3, the DNA is TGTGCCAGCACCCTTCCGGTGGGCTCTGTCACTGAAGCTTTCTTT.

The V gene is TRBV7-2, the J gene TRBJ2-7; D perhaps matches TRBD2 (6 bases). V lost 0 bases to trimming and J lost 4 bases, with 13 bases between them. Germline V gene lookup returns CDR1 SGHTA and CDR2 FQGNSA. This CDR3 has 15 residues. This CDR3 is CASSLAKRAKYEQYF. DNA of the CDR3: TGTGCCAGCAGCTTAGCTAAGCGGGCAAAATACGAGCAGTACTTC.

The chain has TRBV6-6 and TRBJ1-4; 10 nucleotides match TRBD1. The trim removed 10 bases at V and 5 bases at J, leaving 7 bases unmatched. Germline loops: CDR1 MNHNY, CDR2 SVGAGI (reference sequence). The CDR3 runs to 14 residues. This CDR3 is CAISPTGGNEKLFF. The DNA for the CDR3 is TGTGCCATCAGCCCGACAGGGGGCAATGAAAAACTGTTTTTT.

The chain couples TRBV10-2 to TRBJ2-6, with D tentatively TRBD2 (6 bases). From germline, CDR1 is WSHSY and CDR2 SAAADI. The ends were cut back, 3 bases at V and 8 bases at J, with 11 bases in the middle. CDR3 length: 14 amino acids. The CDR3 loop is CASSDGGSTNVLTF. The CDR3 DNA is TGCGCCAGCAGTGACGGGGGTTCGACCAACGTCCTGACTTTC.

In DNA, the CDR3 is TGTGCCAGTAGTAGGTTGTTCAGGGCTGTGGAGACCCAGTACTTC. Encoded protein: CASSRLFRAVETQYF. This chain joins TRBV19 and TRBJ2-5; D may be TRBD1 (5 bases). The CDR3 sequence is 15 residues long. Between the trimmed V and J ends, which lost 4 bases and 5 bases, there was a span of 17 bases. Germline V CDR1 and CDR2: LNHDA, SQIVND (reference sequence).

For the CDR3, the DNA is TGTGCCAGCAGTTTAGGGGCGGGAGAGGGGCACACTGAAGCTTTCTTT. Encoded protein: CASSLGAGEGHTEAFF. The chain joins TRBV6-6 to TRBJ1-1; possibly TRBD1 for D (5 bases). The CDR3 runs 16 residues. V gave up 4 bases and J gave up 3 bases, with 18 bases separating them. Germline V gene lookup returns CDR1 MNHNY and CDR2 SVGAGI (reference sequence).

J is TRBJ2-1 and V is TRBV9; D gene uncertain. The ends were cut back, 3 bases at V and 4 bases at J, with 14 bases in the middle. This CDR3 has 15 residues. CDR1 is SGDLS and CDR2 is YYNGEE in the germline V gene. The DNA for the CDR3 is TGTGCCAGCAGCGACTCAAGTTTACAATACAATGAGCAGTTCTTC. Residues: CASSDSSLQYNEQFF.

The V gene is TRBV6-6, the J gene TRBJ1-5, with a weak D call TRBD1 (6 bases). The CDR3 contains 13 residues. Germline CDR1 is MNHNY and CDR2 is SVGAGI (reference sequence). V shed 5 bases and J shed 4 bases, with 9 bases lying between them. The DNA of the CDR3 is TGTGCCAGCAGTAATACAGGGAATCAGCCCCAGCATTTT. It yields the protein CASSNTGNQPQHF.

The sample holds a few counts of this clone. V gene TRBV29-1 combines with J gene TRBJ1-5; the match to TRBD1 covers 9 bases. The trim removed 7 bases at V and 3 bases at J, leaving 4 bases unmatched. This CDR3 has 13 amino acids. Looked up from germline, CDR1 is SQVTM and CDR2 is ANQGSEA. The CDR3 bases are TGCAGCGCGGGACAGGGCCTCAATCAGCCCCAGCATTTT. It is translated as CSAGQGLNQPQHF.

This chain connects TRBV2 to TRBJ1-2; D might be TRBD1 (6 bases). V lost 5 bases and J lost 4, with 11 bases in between. The CDR3 spans 13 residues. CDR1 and CDR2 (germline): SNHLY, FYNNEI. CDR3 protein: CASSIQGSYGYTF. Written as DNA, the CDR3 is TGTGCCAGCAGTATACAGGGCTCCTATGGCTACACCTTC.

This clone was recorded only once. The genes are TRBV27 and TRBJ2-3; a weak D match, TRBD2 (5 bases). Germline V CDR1 and CDR2: MNHEY, SMNVEV (reference sequence). The CDR3 sequence is 16 residues long. V dropped 0 bases and J dropped 1 base, with 11 bases sitting between them. The CDR3 protein is CASSLSVGGRTDTQYF. Here the CDR3 DNA reads TGTGCCAGCAGTTTATCGGTCGGAGGCCGCACAGATACGCAGTATTTT.

The chain recombines TRBV9 with TRBJ2-3; D remains unclear. CDR1 is SGDLS, CDR2 YYNGEE, per germline. This CDR3 has 13 residues. V gave up 0 bases and J gave up 1 base, with 3 bases separating them. In DNA form, the CDR3 reads TGTGCCAGCAGCGTAGACGGCACAGATACGCAGTATTTT. Translating gives CASSVDGTDTQYF.

Here the CDR3 DNA reads TGTGCCAGCAGCTTAGGGACCCCGGGGGGAAATGAGCAGTTCTTC. Its protein is CASSLGTPGGNEQFF. The rearrangement uses TRBV7-6 and TRBJ2-1; 7 bases line up with TRBD2. CDR3 length: 15 residues. CDR1 is SGHVS, CDR2 FNYEAQ, per germline. J gave up 7 bases and V 1 base, and 7 bases lay outside the gene matches.

This sequence joins TRBV6-6 and TRBJ1-2; maybe TRBD1 (6 bases). V was pared by 5 bases and J by 6 bases, with 19 bases between. The CDR3 has 15 residues. CDR1 and CDR2 from the germline V gene are MNHNY and SVGAGI (reference sequence). The CDR3 protein is CASSPRQEVLHGYTF. The CDR3 DNA reads TGTGCCAGCAGTCCAAGACAGGAGGTACTCCATGGCTACACCTTC.

The chain links TRBV10-3 to TRBJ2-1, with D hard to call. This CDR3 comprises 14 residues. CDR1 ENHRY and CDR2 SYGVKD come from the germline V gene. Trimming left V 2 bases short and J 6 bases short, with 11 bases between. The CDR3 sequence is CAISEDLVSNEQFF. The DNA for the CDR3 is TGTGCCATCAGTGAGGATTTAGTTTCCAATGAGCAGTTCTTC.

The rearrangement joins TRBV7-2 to TRBJ2-7, with no clear D. The CDR3 extends over 12 amino acids. From germline, CDR1 is SGHTA and CDR2 FQGNSA. Trimming took off 1 base at V and 4 bases at J, with 5 bases between the two ends. This CDR3 is CASSLGSYEQYF. The CDR3 DNA sequence: TGTGCCAGCAGCTTAGGGTCTTACGAGCAGTACTTC.

The V call is TRBV5-1, the J call TRBJ2-1; D is undetermined. The germline gives CDR1 SGHRS, CDR2 YFSETQ. This CDR3 is 13 amino acids long. Deletions cut 3 bases from V and 9 bases from J, with 13 bases between. The CDR3 sequence is CASSYLGSGEQFF. For the CDR3, the DNA is TGCGCCAGCAGCTATCTGGGCTCGGGTGAGCAGTTCTTC.

Concerning this clone: One junction end disagrees with the germline gene, perhaps due to a read error. The chain combines TRBV6-6 with TRBJ1-1, with D uncertain. Germline V gene data show CDR1 as MNHNY and CDR2 as SVGAGI (reference sequence). The CDR3 has 14 residues. This chain's CDR3 is CASSYLTGNAEAFF. The CDR3 nucleotides read TGTGCCAGCAGTTACCTGACGGGGAACGCTGAAGCTTTCTTT.